These 15 T cell receptor beta chains came from one sample sequenced in a study of response to subunit inactivated influenza vaccine (dated by TCRdb to the late 2010s). The method behind the library was RT-PCR. The listed sequencing device is Illumina HiSeq 2500. In TCRdb, the public reads were trimmed at Q25 with fastp and aligned with MiXCR, with productive beta chains retained. Every entry covers one CDR3 protein and lists the most common genes and DNA from its rows. This sample has approximately 500,000 distinct CDR3 sequences in its table, and 13% to 15% of those were observed once. 11% of the sample comes from the top ten. Material: PBMCs from blood, obtained 11 to 12 days after vaccination. Receptors originate from a man between 50 and 59 years old who received an inactivated influenza vaccine. Donor details come from another sample of the same person, matched by shared clones.

The rearrangement uses TRBV24-1 and TRBJ2-1, with D perhaps TRBD1 (5 bases). CDR3 length: 14 residues. Trimming took off 4 bases at V and 5 bases at J, with 11 bases between the two ends. In germline, CDR1 is KGHDR, CDR2 SFDVKD. The CDR3 here is CATSEAGSHNEQFF. Written as DNA, the CDR3 is TGTGCCACCAGTGAGGCAGGGTCCCACAATGAGCAGTTCTTC.

Comment on this clonotype: This may come from a read error, since a much larger clone is one base off. The V gene is TRBV3-1, the J gene TRBJ1-1, with D perhaps matching TRBD1 (5 bases). The CDR3 contains 13 residues. Deletions cut 2 bases from V and 7 bases from J, with 11 bases between. Germline V lookup: CDR1 LGHDT, CDR2 YNNKEL (reference sequence). For the CDR3, the DNA is TGTGCCAGCAGCCAAATGGGACCAAGTGAAGCTTTCTTT. Its protein product is CASSQMGPSEAFF.

This clonotype was observed at least ten times. The V gene is TRBV29-1, the J gene TRBJ1-1, with no clear D. V was shortened by 6 bases and J by 5 bases, with 13 bases between the two germline ends. The germline V gene has CDR1 SQVTM and CDR2 ANQGSEA. The CDR3 extends over 12 amino acids. The chain's CDR3 is CSVGPSQTEAFF. Written as DNA, the CDR3 is TGCAGCGTGGGCCCCTCCCAGACTGAAGCTTTCTTT.

This clonotype was observed a handful of times. V is TRBV6-2 or TRBV6-3 and J is TRBJ2-1, with 9 nucleotides matching TRBD1. Per the germline V gene, CDR1 is MNHEY and CDR2 is SVGEGT. The CDR3 sequence is 15 residues long. The J segment lost 8 bases and the V segment lost 6 bases, leaving 11 bases of the junction unmatched. As DNA, the CDR3 is TGTGCCAGCAGCTCCGGGACAGGGTATTTCGATGAGCAGTTCTTC. It yields the protein CASSSGTGYFDEQFF.

J is TRBJ2-7 and V is TRBV7-2, with D uncertain. Germline CDR1 and CDR2: SGHTA and FQGNSA. CDR3 length: 16 residues. The V gene lost 1 base and the J gene lost 0 bases, with 13 bases spanning the gap. The CDR3: CASSLERSSHSYEQYF. Written as DNA, the CDR3 is TGTGCCAGCAGCTTAGAACGCAGTTCTCACTCCTACGAGCAGTACTTC.

This clonotype has only a few counts. A read error is possible here, since a much larger clone lies one base away. The chain combines TRBV7-2 with TRBJ2-1, with unresolved D. Germline V lookup: CDR1 SGHTA, CDR2 FQGNSA. V was cut by 5 bases and J by 5 bases, with 4 bases left in between. This CDR3 comprises 11 residues. The CDR3 region has the DNA TGTGCCAGCAGCCAAGACAATGAGCAGTTCTTC. Its translation is CASSQDNEQFF.

The J gene is TRBJ2-5, the V gene TRBV11-2, with D perhaps assigned TRBD1 or TRBD2 (5 bases each). V was shortened by 5 bases and J by 7 bases, with 11 bases between the two germline ends. Germline CDR1 and CDR2: SGHAT and FQNNGV. The CDR3 has 12 amino acids. The CDR3 DNA is TGTGCCAGCAGCCCTGACGGGGCGACCCAGTACTTC. This translates into CASSPDGATQYF. Full variable domain (outside the CDR3, taken from reference TRBV11-2 and TRBJ2-5): EAGVAQSPRYKIIEKRQSVAFWCNPISGHATLYWYQQILGQGPKLLIQFQNNGVVDDSQLPKDRFSAERLKGVDSTLKIQPAKLEDSAVYLCASSPDGATQYFGPGTRLLVL.

CDR3 coding DNA: TGCGCCAGCAGCTTGGGGCAGGGTCTAGGCGAGCAGTACTTC. It encodes CASSLGQGLGEQYF. The chain carries TRBV5-1 and TRBJ2-7, with D perhaps matching TRBD1 (5 bases). CDR1 is SGHRS, CDR2 YFSETQ, per germline. This CDR3 comprises 14 residues. V lost 0 bases and J 6 bases, leaving 13 bases between the germline ends.

This clonotype was seen more than once but under ten times. The genes are TRBV11-1 and TRBJ2-7; D is possibly TRBD2 (6 bases). Germline assignment: CDR1 SGHAT and CDR2 FQDESV (reference sequence). The CDR3 contains 14 residues. V lost 1 base, J lost 5 bases, and 12 bases lay in between. CDR3 in amino acids: CASSLDTSLNEQYF. CDR3 bases: TGTGCCAGCAGCTTAGATACTAGCCTCAACGAGCAGTACTTC.

This clonotype came up a few times. Germline is not matched at one junction end, which may reflect a read error. The chain couples TRBV2 to TRBJ2-1, with 7 bases fitting TRBD2. CDR1 and CDR2 (germline): SNHLY, FYNNEI. This CDR3 is built from 12 residues. The chain's CDR3 is CASSDAGAMVLF. CDR3 DNA: TGTGCCAGCAGTGACGCGGGAGCGATGGTGCTCTTC. Based on the CDR3 plus reference TRBV2 and TRBJ2-1, the full variable domain is EPEVTQTPSHQVTQMGQEVILRCVPISNHLYFYWYRQILGQKVEFLVSFYNNEISEKSEIFDDQFSVERPDGSNFTLKIRSTKLEDSAMYFCASSDAGAMVLFGPGTRLTVL.

This clonotype appeared many times. This CDR3 reads CASSLIAGGPQQGQFF. CDR3 coding DNA: TGCGCCAGCAGCTTGATAGCGGGAGGGCCGCAGCAAGGGCAGTTCTTC. The rearrangement links TRBV5-1 to TRBJ2-1; TRBD2 matches at 11 bases. There are 16 residues in the CDR3. Per the germline V gene, CDR1 is SGHRS and CDR2 is YFSETQ. The V segment lost 1 base and the J segment 12 bases; nucleotides outside the gene matches: 12.

The V and J genes are TRBV5-1 and TRBJ1-5, with D maybe TRBD1 (5 bases). The CDR3 runs 17 residues. Trimming pared 4 bases from V and 2 bases from J, leaving 19 bases between. The V gene's germline CDR1 is SGHRS and CDR2 YFSETQ. The CDR3 sequence: CASSPGGVLGGNQPQHF. DNA of the CDR3: TGCGCCAGCAGCCCCGGAGGGGTTCTTGGTGGCAATCAGCCCCAGCATTTT.

This clonotype is a singleton in its sample. J is TRBJ2-3 and V is TRBV25-1, with D possibly being TRBD2 (5 bases). The CDR3 contains 13 residues. Between the trimmed V and J ends, which lost 4 bases and 8 bases, there was a span of 13 bases. Germline lookup yields CDR1 MGHDK and CDR2 SYGVNS. The CDR3: CASSAHLAGTQYF. The CDR3 DNA reads TGTGCCAGCAGTGCCCATCTTGCGGGTACGCAGTATTTT.

The chain carries TRBV14 and TRBJ2-1; 11 nucleotides agree with TRBD2. CDR3 size: 17 residues. V was pared by 5 bases and J by 7 bases, with 13 bases of the junction left unmatched. Germline V gives CDR1 SGHDN, CDR2 FVKESK. CDR3 DNA: TGTGCCAGCAGCGAAGGGGGGTCTAGCGGGAGGTGGAATGAGCAGTTCTTC. It specifies CASSEGGSSGRWNEQFF.

In its sample, this clonotype was seen a few times. V usage is TRBV20-1 and J usage is TRBJ2-7, with D unresolved. V shed 0 bases and J shed 4 bases, with 13 bases lying between them. The CDR3 has 14 amino acids. Germline V CDR1 and CDR2: DFQATT, SNEGSKA (reference sequence). Written as DNA, the CDR3 is TGCAGTGCTAGAGATCCCCACAGAGTGTACGAGCAGTACTTC. Residues: CSARDPHRVYEQYF.